Listed below are T cell receptor beta chains from one sample, sequenced in a study of blood T cell repertoires in COVID-19. This table comes from immunoSEQ multiplex PCR, and its TCRdb copy is limited to in-frame clones, with some not included. The sample carries around 200,000 clones, roughly 77% recorded once. The sequenced sample consisted of peripheral blood. The receptors were gathered from a woman between 40 and 55 years old with COVID-19, enrolled during active disease. CDR3s leave out the opening cysteine and the closing phenylalanine or tryptophan. A D gene is named only where the DNA matches it firmly.

cdr3_length	d_call	j_call	v_call	cdr3_aa
14	.	TRBJ1-1	TRBV5-1	ASSLEAGRSNTEAF
14	TRBD1	TRBJ1-2	TRBV5-1	ASSPRQGVVDYGYT
14	TRBD1	TRBJ1-1	TRBV6-5	ASSYTTGFMNTEAF
13	TRBD2	TRBJ2-7	TRBV6-5	ASSITSGGGYEQY
11	TRBD1	TRBJ1-1	TRBV10-3	AIRLTDRETAF
12	.	TRBJ1-5	TRBV5-4	ASSLYGSNQPQH
9	.	TRBJ2-3	TRBV13	ASSPRDTQY
12	.	TRBJ2-2	TRBV3-1/TRBV3-2	ASSQEEVPGELF
17	TRBD2	TRBJ2-3	TRBV27	ASSSRLAGGLLRTDTQY
13	TRBD1	TRBJ1-2	TRBV18	ASSRLEGGAGGYT
11	.	TRBJ2-2	TRBV3-1/TRBV3-2	ASSQGGPGELF
12	.	TRBJ2-7	TRBV20-1	SASTGTKIGEQY
14	TRBD2	TRBJ2-1	TRBV24-1	ATSDLAGGPYNEQF
12	TRBD2	TRBJ2-5	TRBV10-3	AISVRGGGETQY
13	.	TRBJ1-1	TRBV9	ASSVDQGMNTEAF
12	.	TRBJ2-5	TRBV6-5	ASTGPGRQETQY
12	.	TRBJ1-2	TRBV21-1	ASSKWGDNYGYT
14	.	TRBJ2-1	TRBV11-2	ASSYRADSSYNEQF
14	TRBD2	TRBJ2-1	TRBV2	ASMGTSGRLYNEQF
15	TRBD2	TRBJ2-1	TRBV19	ASSILGLAGGPNEQF
11	.	TRBJ1-2	TRBV12-3/TRBV12-4	ASSPGHNYGYT
13	.	TRBJ1-1	TRBV5-5	ASSAGQQAREAAF
12	.	TRBJ1-2	TRBV10-3	AISEDRKAYGYT
14	.	TRBJ1-2	TRBV5-1	ASSFREVRANYGYT
17	TRBD2	TRBJ2-3	TRBV6-6	ASSQGRTSGVLRSDTQY
16	TRBD2	TRBJ2-5	TRBV5-4	ASSFQTSGRGSGETQY
13	.	TRBJ2-7	TRBV11-2	ASSLDQSGTYEQY
13	.	TRBJ1-2	TRBV28	ASSFLGREVVGYT
15	TRBD2	TRBJ2-1	TRBV3-1/TRBV3-2	ASRGTSGLYSYNEQF
11	.	TRBJ1-2	TRBV12-3/TRBV12-4	ASRDSAGDGYT
13	TRBD1	TRBJ1-5	TRBV6-4	ASSDNIGTGGPQH
13	.	TRBJ1-2	TRBV10-2	ASSGTGLGNYGYT
12	.	TRBJ1-2	TRBV2	ASTQASLNYGYT
13	.	TRBJ2-7	TRBV19	ASSIDHRTIYEQY